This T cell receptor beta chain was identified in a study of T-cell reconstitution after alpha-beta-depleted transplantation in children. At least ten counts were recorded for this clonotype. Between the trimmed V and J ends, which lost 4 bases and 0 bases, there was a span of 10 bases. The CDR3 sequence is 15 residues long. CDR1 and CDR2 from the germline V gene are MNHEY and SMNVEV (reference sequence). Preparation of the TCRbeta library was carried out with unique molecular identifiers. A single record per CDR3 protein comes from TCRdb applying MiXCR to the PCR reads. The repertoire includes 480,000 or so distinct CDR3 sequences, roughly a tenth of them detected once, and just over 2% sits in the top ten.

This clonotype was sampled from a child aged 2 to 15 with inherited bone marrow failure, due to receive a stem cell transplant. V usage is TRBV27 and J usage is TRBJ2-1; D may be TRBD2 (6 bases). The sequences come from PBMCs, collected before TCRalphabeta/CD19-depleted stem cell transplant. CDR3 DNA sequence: TGTGCCAGCAGTTGGGGGGAGAGCTCCTACAATGAGCAGTTCTTC. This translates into CASSWGESSYNEQFF.